Shown below are 5 T cell receptor beta chains from a single sample sequenced in a study of cytotoxic CD8 clonotypes in ibrutinib-treated CLL. Clones were sequenced by immunoSEQ multiplex PCR, and TCRdb holds only the in-frame ones, with some missing. The sample has about 300,000 clones, roughly four fifths seen once. The starting material was PBMCs, obtained at disease progression, from a patient treated with ibrutinib. Receptors originate from a human donor with chronic lymphocytic leukemia.

The chain employs TRBV5-1 and TRBJ2-3; the D call may be TRBD1 or TRBD2 (6 bases each). Germline CDR1 and CDR2: SGHRS and YFSETQ. The V and J ends lost 3 bases and 0 bases respectively, with 11 bases between them. The CDR3 consists of 15 residues. In nucleotides, the CDR3 is TGCGCCAGCAGCTCGAGGGGGGCGAGCACAGATACGCAGTATTTT. Its translation is CASSSRGASTDTQYF.

In its sample, this clone was seen once. The V gene is TRBV4-1, the J gene TRBJ1-2; possible D gene TRBD1, 5 bases. There are 16 residues in the CDR3. Germline lookup yields CDR1 MGHRA and CDR2 YSYEKL. Trimming pared 0 bases from V and 0 bases from J, leaving 11 bases between. The CDR3 reads CASSQDSGRTNYGYTF. The CDR3 bases are TGCGCCAGCAGCCAAGATTCAGGGAGAACTAACTATGGCTACACCTTC.

The genes are TRBV27 and TRBJ1-2; D gene unclear. This CDR3 region has 13 residues. V gave up 3 bases and J gave up 4 bases, with 9 bases separating them. CDR1 and CDR2 from the germline V gene are MNHEY and SMNVEV (reference sequence). The CDR3 spells CASSFKSSYGYTF. CDR3 nucleotide sequence: TGTGCCAGCAGTTTTAAAAGTAGCTATGGCTACACCTTC.

The chain employs TRBV29-1 and TRBJ2-7; tentatively, D is TRBD1 (5 bases). CDR1 and CDR2 from the germline V gene are SQVTM and ANQGSEA. V was trimmed by 4 bases and J by 3 bases, leaving 10 bases between them. The CDR3 consists of 12 residues. The DNA for the CDR3 is TGCAGCGTTGTAAAGGACAACTACGAGCAGTACTTC. It specifies CSVVKDNYEQYF.

This sequence joins TRBV2 and TRBJ2-5; D tentatively reads TRBD1 or TRBD2 (5 bases each). Germline CDR1 is SNHLY and CDR2 is FYNNEI. V was cut by 8 bases and J by 9 bases, with 16 bases left in between. The CDR3 contains 12 residues. CDR3 nucleotide sequence: TGTGCCAGCGCAACCGCACTGGGGGCCCAGTACTTC. This codes for CASATALGAQYF. Based on the CDR3 plus reference TRBV2 and TRBJ2-5, the full variable domain is EPEVTQTPSHQVTQMGQEVILRCVPISNHLYFYWYRQILGQKVEFLVSFYNNEISEKSEIFDDQFSVERPDGSNFTLKIRSTKLEDSAMYFCASATALGAQYFGPGTRLLVL.